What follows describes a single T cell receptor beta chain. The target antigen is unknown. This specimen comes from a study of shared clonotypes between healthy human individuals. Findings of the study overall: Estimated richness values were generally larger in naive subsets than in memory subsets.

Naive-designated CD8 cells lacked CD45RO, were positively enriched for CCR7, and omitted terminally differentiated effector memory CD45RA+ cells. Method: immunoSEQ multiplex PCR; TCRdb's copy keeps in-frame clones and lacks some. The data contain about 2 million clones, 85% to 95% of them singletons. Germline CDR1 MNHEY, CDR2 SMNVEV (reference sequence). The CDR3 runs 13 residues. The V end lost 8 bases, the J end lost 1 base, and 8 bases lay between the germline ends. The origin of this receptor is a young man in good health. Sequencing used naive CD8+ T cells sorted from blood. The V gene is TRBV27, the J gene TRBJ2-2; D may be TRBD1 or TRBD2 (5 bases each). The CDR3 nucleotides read TGTGCCAGCCATGGGGGGAACACCGGGGAGCTGTTTTTT. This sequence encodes CASHGGNTGELFF.